The clone carrying this TCR beta chain was detected once. TCRdb's copy holds only in-frame clones and misses some; the assay was immunoSEQ multiplex PCR. The sample records about 200,000 clones, about 87% being singletons. This record comes from a study of blood T cell repertoires in COVID-19. This clonotype originated in a young man who had recovered from COVID-19. Sequenced material: PBMCs or T cells enriched from blood (not recorded which).

The CDR3 is CASSQVEGGDNSYEQYF. As DNA, the CDR3 is TGCGCCAGCAGCCAAGTTGAGGGAGGGGATAATTCCTACGAGCAGTACTTC. The rearrangement links TRBV4-1 to TRBJ2-7; 7 nucleotides match TRBD2. The germline CDR1 and CDR2 sequences are MGHRA and YSYEKL. J lost 1 base, V lost 1 base, and 10 bases had no gene match. This CDR3 is built from 17 residues.